The entry below describes one TCR beta chain. This specimen belongs to a study of blood T cell repertoires in COVID-19. Germline CDR1 and CDR2: MNHEY and SVGAGI. V trimming: 0 bases; J trimming: 6 bases; junction bases outside the gene matches: 2. This CDR3 is 16 amino acids long. The table came from immunoSEQ multiplex PCR; TCRdb's copy has only in-frame clones and leaves some out. The sample holds hundreds of thousands of clones, roughly 88% seen once. Sequences were obtained from peripheral blood. The clonotype was recovered from a man aged 18 to 29 with active or convalescent COVID-19. This rearrangement joins TRBV6-5 to TRBJ2-3, with 14 bases fitting TRBD2. The CDR3 is CASSYSTSGGADTQYF. The CDR3 DNA reads TGTGCCAGCAGTTACTCGACTAGCGGGGGGGCGGATACGCAGTATTTT.